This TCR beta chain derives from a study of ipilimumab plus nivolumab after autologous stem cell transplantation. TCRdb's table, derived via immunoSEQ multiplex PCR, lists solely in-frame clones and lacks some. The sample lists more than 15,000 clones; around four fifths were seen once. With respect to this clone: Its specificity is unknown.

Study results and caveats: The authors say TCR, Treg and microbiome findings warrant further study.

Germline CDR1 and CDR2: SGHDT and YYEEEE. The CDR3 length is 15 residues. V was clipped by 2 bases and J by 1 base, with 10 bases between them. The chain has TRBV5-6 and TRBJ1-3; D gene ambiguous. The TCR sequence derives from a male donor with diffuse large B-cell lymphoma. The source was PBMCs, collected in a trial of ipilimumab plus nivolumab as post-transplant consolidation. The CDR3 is CASSFGEYSGNTIYF. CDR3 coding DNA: TGTGCCAGCAGCTTCGGGGAGTATTCTGGAAACACCATATATTTT.